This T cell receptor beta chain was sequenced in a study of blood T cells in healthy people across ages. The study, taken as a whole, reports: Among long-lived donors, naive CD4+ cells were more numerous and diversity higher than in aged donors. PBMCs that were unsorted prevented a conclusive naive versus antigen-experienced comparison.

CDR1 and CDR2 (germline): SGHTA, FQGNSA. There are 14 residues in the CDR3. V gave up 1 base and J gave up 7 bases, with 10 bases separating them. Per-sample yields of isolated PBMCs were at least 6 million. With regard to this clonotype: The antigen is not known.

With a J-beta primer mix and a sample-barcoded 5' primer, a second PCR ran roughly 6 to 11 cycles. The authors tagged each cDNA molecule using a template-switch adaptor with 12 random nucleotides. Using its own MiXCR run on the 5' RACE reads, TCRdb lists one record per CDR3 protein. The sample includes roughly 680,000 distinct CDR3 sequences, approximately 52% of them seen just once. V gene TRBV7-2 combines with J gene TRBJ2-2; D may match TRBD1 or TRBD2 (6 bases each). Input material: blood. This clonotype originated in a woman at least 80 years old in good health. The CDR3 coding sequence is TGTGCCAGCAGCTTAGAGGGGGGCTTCGGGGAGCTGTTTTTT. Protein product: CASSLEGGFGELFF.